This TCR beta chain was retrieved from a study of blood T cell repertoires in COVID-19 (dated by TCRdb to 2020 to 2022). Regarding the complete study: Samples from collaborators originated in the United States, Italy and Spain and spanned both the acute and convalescent phases of COVID-19. The material from the prospective study consisted of cDNA or gDNA derived from T cells, B-cell-depleted T cells, or PBMCs. The samples were drawn from two sources: the first 160 participants of the ongoing ImmuneRACE study, and approximately 1,300 subjects contributed by 6 global collaborators. The repertoires were made available in a free public database intended to serve as a resource for research on the immune response to SARS-CoV-2. Nearly every sample came with metadata listing a de-identified subject ID, COVID-19 status, age in years and sex. The dataset comprised deeply sampled blood TCRbeta repertoires from subjects exposed to, actively infected with, or recovered from COVID-19. HLA class I and class II types, where available, came from metadata supplied by the sample provider rather than from assay-based typing. Overall study results and their limits: Clinical and demographic metadata were provided uncurated, with the amount varying by source and participant.

With respect to this clone: The antigen it recognizes is unknown. No much larger clonotype is one base removed from it; base qualities were not supplied.

TCRbeta CDR3 regions were amplified from genomic DNA using the immunoSEQ Assay, a bias-controlled multiplex PCR. As for how the authors treated the data: Within the assay, amplification of reference gene primers was used to estimate how many nucleated cells each sample contained. To quantify the absolute abundance of each unique TCRbeta CDR3 rearrangement, sequence reads were collapsed and filtered. For each sample, productive Simpson clonality was calculated as the square root of Simpson's diversity index over productive rearrangements. Here the immuneACCESS table is served through TCRdb, limited to in-frame sequences with V and J called. Missing clones are a known gap in these copies; in checked studies unresolved V genes cover under half, and the rest lacks a known reason. V and J calls plus clone size are reproduced from that table; the DNA served to infer D and trimming. Here the sample has over 130,000 clones; 80% to 90% occur a single time. The ten biggest clones cover roughly 3.3% of the sample.

V loses 3 bases, J loses 3 bases, and the germline ends lie 10 bases apart. From its cysteine to its phenylalanine, the CDR3 spans 14 amino acids. CDR3 DNA only is kept here, 42 bases in frame from base 1. Per the germline V gene, SGDLS is the CDR1 and YYNGEE is the CDR2. Collaborating institutions collected whole blood in K2EDTA tubes following their own protocols. Collaborator samples were shipped for TCRbeta analysis as frozen whole blood, isolated PBMCs, or DNA extracted from either sample type. The sequence links TRBV9 to TRBJ2-1, with a tentative D gene TRBD1 over 5 matching bases. The sequence derives from a man in his 70s with acute or convalescent COVID-19. The sequenced material came from peripheral blood. The CDR3 reads as follows: CASSATGVYNEQFF. The base sequence is TGTGCCAGCAGCGCAACAGGAGTCTACAATGAGCAGTTCTTC.